The present T cell receptor (beta chain) was sequenced within a study of blood T cells in healthy people across ages. With a J-beta primer mix and a sample-barcoded 5' primer, a second PCR ran about 6 to 11 cycles. TCRdb re-called the 5' RACE reads through MiXCR, storing one row per CDR3 protein. The profile shows about 1.4 million distinct CDR3 sequences, roughly 60% of them singletons. The sequence was collected from a man between 18 and 35 years old in good health. The sample was blood.

CDR3 region: CSARVGIETQYF. CDR3 DNA sequence: TGCAGTGCTAGAGTGGGGATCGAGACCCAGTACTTC. This chain uses TRBV20-1 with TRBJ2-5; D call uncertain. The CDR3 extends over 12 amino acids. CDR1 and CDR2 from the germline V gene are DFQATT and SNEGSKA (reference sequence). Trimming removed 1 base from V and 5 bases from J, with 8 bases in between.